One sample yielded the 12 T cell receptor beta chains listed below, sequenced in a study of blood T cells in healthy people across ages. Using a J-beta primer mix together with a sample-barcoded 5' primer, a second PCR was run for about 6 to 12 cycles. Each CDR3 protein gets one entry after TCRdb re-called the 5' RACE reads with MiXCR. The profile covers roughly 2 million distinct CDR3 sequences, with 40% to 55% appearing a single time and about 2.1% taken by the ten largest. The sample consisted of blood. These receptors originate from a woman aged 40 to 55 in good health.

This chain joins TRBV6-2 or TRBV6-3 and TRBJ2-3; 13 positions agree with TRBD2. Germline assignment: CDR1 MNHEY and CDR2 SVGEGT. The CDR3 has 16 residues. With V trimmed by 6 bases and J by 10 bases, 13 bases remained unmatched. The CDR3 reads CASRAGTSGEMGAQYF. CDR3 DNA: TGTGCCAGCAGAGCCGGGACTAGCGGGGAGATGGGGGCGCAGTATTTT.

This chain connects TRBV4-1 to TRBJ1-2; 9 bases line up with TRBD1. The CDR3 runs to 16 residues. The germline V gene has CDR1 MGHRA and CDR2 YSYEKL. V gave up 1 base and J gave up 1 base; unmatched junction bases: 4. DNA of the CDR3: TGCGCCAGCAGCCAAGGCGGGACAGGGAGTAACTATGGCTACACCTTC. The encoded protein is CASSQGGTGSNYGYTF.

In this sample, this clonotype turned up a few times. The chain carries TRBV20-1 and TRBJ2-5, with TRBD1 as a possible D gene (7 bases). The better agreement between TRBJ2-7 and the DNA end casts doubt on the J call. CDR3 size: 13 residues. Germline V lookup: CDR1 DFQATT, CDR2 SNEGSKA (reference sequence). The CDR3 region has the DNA TGCAGTGCTCAGACAGGGAGGCATTACGAGCAGTACTTC. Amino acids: CSAQTGRHYEQYF.

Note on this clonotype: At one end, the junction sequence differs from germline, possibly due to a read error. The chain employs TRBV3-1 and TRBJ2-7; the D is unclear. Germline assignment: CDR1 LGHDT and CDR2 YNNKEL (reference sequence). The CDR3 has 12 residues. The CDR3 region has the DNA TGTGCCGGCAGCCAAGCTGTCTACGAGCAGTACTTC. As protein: CAGSQAVYEQYF.

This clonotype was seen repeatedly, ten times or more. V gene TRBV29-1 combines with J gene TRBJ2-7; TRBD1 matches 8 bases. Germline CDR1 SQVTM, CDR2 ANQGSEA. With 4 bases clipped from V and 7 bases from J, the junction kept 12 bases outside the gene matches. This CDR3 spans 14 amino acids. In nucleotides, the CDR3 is TGCAGCGTTGCCCAGGGGGCGGCTGGAAGGGAGCAGTACTTC. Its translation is CSVAQGAAGREQYF.

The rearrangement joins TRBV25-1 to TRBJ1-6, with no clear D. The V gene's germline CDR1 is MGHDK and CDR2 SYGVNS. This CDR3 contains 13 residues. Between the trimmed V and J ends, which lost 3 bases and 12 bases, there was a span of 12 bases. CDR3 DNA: TGTGCCAGCAGTGACAGTTTGGTGTTACCCCTCCACTTT. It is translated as CASSDSLVLPLHF. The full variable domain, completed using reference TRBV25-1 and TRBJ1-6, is EADIYQTPRYLVIGTGKKITLECSQTMGHDKMYWYQQDPGMELHLIHYSYGVNSTEKGDLSSESTVSRIRTEHFPLTLESARPSHTSQYLCASSDSLVLPLHFGNGTRLTVT.

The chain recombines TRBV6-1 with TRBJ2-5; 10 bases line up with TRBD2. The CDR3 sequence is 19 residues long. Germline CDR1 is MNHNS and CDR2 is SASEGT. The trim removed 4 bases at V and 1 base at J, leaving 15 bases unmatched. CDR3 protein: CASSAAGVAGGLIQETQYF. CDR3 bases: TGTGCCAGCAGTGCTGCGGGGGTAGCGGGGGGCCTGATCCAAGAGACCCAGTACTTC.

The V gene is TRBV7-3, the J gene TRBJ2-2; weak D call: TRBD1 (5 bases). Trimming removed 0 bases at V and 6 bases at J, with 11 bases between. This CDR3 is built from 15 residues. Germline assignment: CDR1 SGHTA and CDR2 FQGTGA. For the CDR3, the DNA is TGTGCCAGCAGCTTAACGGCCCAGGGATCCGGGGAGCTGTTTTTT. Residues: CASSLTAQGSGELFF.

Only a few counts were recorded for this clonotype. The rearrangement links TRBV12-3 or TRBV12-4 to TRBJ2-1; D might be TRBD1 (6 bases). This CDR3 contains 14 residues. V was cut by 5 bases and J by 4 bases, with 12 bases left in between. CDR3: CASSRRDKYNEQFF. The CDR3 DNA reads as TGTGCCAGCAGTCGCCGGGACAAGTACAATGAGCAGTTCTTC.

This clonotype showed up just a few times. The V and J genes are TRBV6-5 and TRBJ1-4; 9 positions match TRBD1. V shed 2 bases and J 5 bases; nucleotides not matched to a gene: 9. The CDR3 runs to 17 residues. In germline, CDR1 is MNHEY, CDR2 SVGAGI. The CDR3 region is CASSYTFPGTGNEKLFF. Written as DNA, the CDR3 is TGTGCCAGCAGTTACACCTTCCCCGGGACAGGGAATGAAAAACTGTTTTTT.

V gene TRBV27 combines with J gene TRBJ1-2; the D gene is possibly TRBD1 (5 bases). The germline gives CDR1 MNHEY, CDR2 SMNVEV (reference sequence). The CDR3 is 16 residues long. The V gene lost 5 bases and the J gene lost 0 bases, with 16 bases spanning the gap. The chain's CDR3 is CASSPGAGVANYGYTF. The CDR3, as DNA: TGTGCCAGCAGTCCCGGGGCAGGTGTCGCTAACTATGGCTACACCTTC.

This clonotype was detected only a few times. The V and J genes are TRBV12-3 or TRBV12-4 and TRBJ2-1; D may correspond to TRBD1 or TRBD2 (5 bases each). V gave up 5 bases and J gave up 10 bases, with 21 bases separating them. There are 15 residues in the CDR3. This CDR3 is CASSLLRDPSREQFF. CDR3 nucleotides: TGTGCCAGCAGTCTACTCCGGGACCCATCCAGGGAGCAGTTCTTC.